What follows is one TCR beta chain and its context. Its antigen specificity is not known. Per-base qualities were not stored, and no clone one base away is much larger. The sample is drawn from a study of PD-1 blockade in mismatch repair-deficient tumors (TCRdb year 2017). About the investigation overall: Between late 2013 and September 2016, the trial enrolled roughly 85 consecutive patients with more than 10 mismatch repair-deficient cancer types, every one of whom had been previously treated and was progressing. Tumor-associated T cell clones in the peripheral blood of patients responding to PD-1 blockade were tracked using deep sequencing of TCR CDR3 regions. Summary of the overall study and its limitations: Tumor-resident clones, often undetectable in blood before treatment, expanded rapidly after pembrolizumab and then contracted, generally before radiologic responses.

For every enrolled patient, mismatch repair deficiency was confirmed by either polymerase chain reaction or immunohistochemistry. TCR sequencing was performed for a few patients who responded to pembrolizumab therapy. In the phase II trial, pembrolizumab PD-1 blockade was tested prospectively in advanced mismatch repair-deficient cancers, no matter which tissue of origin the cancers came from. Peripheral blood T cell samples were collected serially, before PD-1 blockade began and at several time points afterward. Blood sampling times were expressed in weeks after the first pembrolizumab dose. Receptor amplification or capture employed the immunoSEQ multiplex PCR assay. TCRdb mirrors the immuneACCESS table, restricted to in-frame sequences. Some clones are absent from its copies; in checked studies, under half trace to an unresolved V gene, and the reason for the others is unknown. Across this sample there are over 30,000 clones, with 80% seen only once. Jointly, the top ten make up about 3.7% of the sample.

There are 15 amino acids in the CDR3, from cysteine to phenylalanine inclusive. The read is trimmed to its CDR3 DNA, 45 bases read in frame from base 1. CDR1 and CDR2 were assigned from the germline V gene as KGHSH and LQKENI. Relative to germline, V is missing 3 bases and J is missing 3 bases, with 7 bases of the junction outside any gene match. Here the sequenced sample was PBMCs, taken around 6 weeks after starting pembrolizumab. Recombination joined TRBV18 with TRBJ1-1, and 7 junctional nucleotides match TRBD1. This receptor was obtained from an adult with mismatch repair-deficient cancer. Here the CDR3 is given as CASSPRQGPDTEAFF. The DNA is as follows: TGTGCCAGCTCACCGAGACAGGGTCCGGACACTGAAGCTTTCTTT.